The next 21 T cell receptor beta chains were all read from a single sample in a study of blood T cells in healthy people across ages. A second PCR, run for roughly 7 to 12 cycles, used a sample-barcoded 5' primer plus a J-beta primer mix. One entry per CDR3 protein results from TCRdb running MiXCR on the 5' RACE reads. The sample holds hundreds of thousands of distinct CDR3 sequences, around 24% seen once. The same specimen was also included in a second study, on T cells of mothers and their children.

The sample comprised blood. These receptor sequences come from a boy aged 10-17 years in good health.

This clonotype was counted only a few times. The rearrangement joins TRBV7-2 to TRBJ2-5; unclear D gene. V lost 5 bases, J lost 4 bases, and 14 bases lay in between. Germline CDR1 and CDR2: SGHTA and FQGNSA. The CDR3 sequence is 14 residues long. CDR3 region: CASSDARILETQYF. In nucleotides, the CDR3 is TGTGCCAGCAGCGATGCTAGAATTCTAGAGACCCAGTACTTC.

This chain uses TRBV12-3 or TRBV12-4 with TRBJ1-2; D is uncertain. This CDR3 contains 13 residues. With 4 bases removed from V and 1 base from J, the gap between germline ends came to 7 bases. CDR3 nucleotides: TGTGCCAGCAGTTCGGACGGTAACTATGGCTACACCTTC. It specifies CASSSDGNYGYTF.

This clonotype appeared a few times. The chain recombines TRBV7-2 with TRBJ2-5, with D unresolved. The CDR3 has 15 amino acids. CDR1 is SGHTA, CDR2 FQGNSA, per germline. The V end was cut by 5 bases, the J end by 7 bases, with 20 bases between. CDR3 protein: CASSLMTRVVLTQYF. The CDR3 DNA sequence: TGTGCCAGCAGCCTTATGACCCGCGTGGTCTTGACCCAGTACTTC.

The V gene is TRBV29-1, the J gene TRBJ2-5; D possibly corresponds to TRBD1 (5 bases). Gene TRBJ2-7 matches the end of the DNA better, so the J call may be wrong. The CDR3 has 13 residues. Germline loops: CDR1 SQVTM, CDR2 ANQGSEA. CDR3: CSASDGVRGEQYF. Here the CDR3 DNA reads TGCAGCGCCAGTGACGGCGTAAGGGGCGAGCAGTACTTC.

This clonotype was recorded at least ten times. V and J are TRBV11-1 and TRBJ2-1; D remains ambiguous. The CDR3 runs to 13 residues. Germline V gives CDR1 SGHAT, CDR2 FQDESV (reference sequence). The ends were cut back, 5 bases at V and 6 bases at J, with 11 bases in the middle. The CDR3 DNA is TGTGCCAGCAGCGCCCGGCCAAGCAATGAGCAGTTCTTC. Its translation is CASSARPSNEQFF.

The chain combines TRBV7-2 with TRBJ2-3; 13 bases map to TRBD2. CDR3 length equals 17 residues. V shed 1 base and J 8 bases; nucleotides not matched to a gene: 9. The germline gives CDR1 SGHTA, CDR2 FQGNSA. CDR3 coding DNA: TGTGCCAGCAGCTTAGTAGGGACTAGCGGGACGTATAGTACGCAGTATTTT. Protein product: CASSLVGTSGTYSTQYF.

This clonotype was counted between two and nine times. This rearrangement joins TRBV7-2 to TRBJ2-6, with TRBD1 matching over 7 bases. Germline values: CDR1 SGHTA, CDR2 FQGNSA. Trimming at V came to 5 bases and at J to 1 base, leaving 5 bases not matched to a gene. The length of the CDR3 is 16 residues. CDR3 sequence reads: CASSAQTGSGANVLTF. The CDR3 nucleotides are TGTGCCAGCAGCGCCCAGACAGGGTCTGGGGCCAACGTCCTGACTTTC. Full variable domain (missing parts from reference TRBV7-2 and TRBJ2-6): GAGVSQSPSNKVTEKGKDVELRCDPISGHTALYWYRQSLGQGLEFLIYFQGNSAPDKSGLPSDRFSAERTGGSVSTLTIQRTQQEDSAVYLCASSAQTGSGANVLTFGAGSRLTVL.

This clonotype appeared many times. In DNA, the CDR3 is TGTGCCAGCAGCCGCACGACAGGGGAAAAACTGTTTTTT. Amino acids: CASSRTTGEKLFF. This rearrangement joins TRBV3-1 to TRBJ1-4, with 7 bases fitting TRBD1. Germline CDR1 and CDR2: LGHDT and YNNKEL (reference sequence). This CDR3 region has 13 residues. V was pared by 4 bases and J by 8 bases, with 4 bases of the junction left unmatched.

This clonotype was detected a few times. V usage is TRBV29-1 and J usage is TRBJ1-1; D remains unclear. CDR1 SQVTM and CDR2 ANQGSEA come from the germline V gene. The CDR3 is 12 residues long. V dropped 7 bases and J dropped 5 bases, with 14 bases sitting between them. CDR3 in amino acids: CSAGGSRTEAFF. The CDR3 region has the DNA TGCAGCGCCGGAGGGTCGAGGACTGAAGCTTTCTTT.

A single count supports this clonotype. This sequence joins TRBV12-3 or TRBV12-4 and TRBJ2-7; D may correspond to TRBD1 or TRBD2 (6 bases each). The length of the CDR3 is 15 residues. The V end lost 5 bases, the J end lost 6 bases, and 20 bases lay between the germline ends. The CDR3 DNA is TGTGCCAGCAGTGGACAGAGTGAGGGGGGTCGCGAGCAGTACTTC. It encodes CASSGQSEGGREQYF.

This clonotype was observed a handful of times. J is TRBJ1-1 and V is TRBV7-2, with D hard to call. Trimming took 4 bases from V and 10 from J, leaving 13 bases between them. Germline assignment: CDR1 SGHTA and CDR2 FQGNSA. CDR3 length: 12 residues. The CDR3 DNA reads TGTGCCAGCAGCTCCACCCCTGGGGTAGCTTTCTTT. It is translated as CASSSTPGVAFF.

About this clonotype itself: A junction boundary mismatches the germline segment, possibly from a read error. The rearrangement joins TRBV12-3 or TRBV12-4 to TRBJ1-1; 10 positions agree with TRBD1. This CDR3 is built from 17 residues. CDR3 sequence: CASSGRDRGWVNTEAFF. CDR3 DNA sequence: TGTGCCAGCAGTGGCCGGGACAGGGGCTGGGTGAACACTGAGGCTTTCTTT.

This clonotype has just a few counts. The CDR3 coding sequence is TGCAGTGCTAGAGATGTATACGGGACAGGGGGCTACAATGAGCAGTTCTTC. Its protein product is CSARDVYGTGGYNEQFF. The chain employs TRBV20-1 and TRBJ2-5; the match to TRBD1 covers 11 bases. The J call could be wrong; TRBJ2-1 is a better fit for the DNA end. The CDR3 is 17 residues long. Germline CDR1 DFQATT, CDR2 SNEGSKA (reference sequence).

This clonotype was counted only a few times. The chain employs TRBV7-9 and TRBJ2-1, with 9 bases aligning to TRBD1. Germline trimming cut 1 base from V and 1 base from J; bases unmatched to any gene: 2. Germline V lookup: CDR1 SEHNR, CDR2 FQNEAQ (reference sequence). CDR3 length: 16 residues. This CDR3 reads CASSLEGQGSYNEQFF. The CDR3 coding sequence is TGTGCCAGCAGCTTAGAGGGACAGGGATCCTACAATGAGCAGTTCTTC.

The CDR3 coding sequence is TGTGCCAGCAGCAGACAGGGGGCATGGGTCGGGGAGCTGTTTTTT. Encoded protein: CASSRQGAWVGELFF. V and J are TRBV21-1 and TRBJ2-2; the table's D call, TRBD1, has no DNA check behind it. TRBV21-1 is flagged as a pseudogene. This CDR3 spans 15 amino acids.

The V and J genes are TRBV7-9 and TRBJ2-7; tentatively, D is TRBD1 (6 bases). The CDR3 spans 14 residues. Trimming shortened V by 6 bases and J by 2 bases, and 14 bases separated the two germline ends. CDR1 and CDR2 from the germline V gene are SEHNR and FQNEAQ (reference sequence). The CDR3 region is CASRHTRGPYEQYF. CDR3 in DNA: TGTGCCAGCAGACACACCAGGGGACCCTACGAGCAGTACTTC.

This clonotype was seen only a few times. The J gene is TRBJ2-3, the V gene TRBV5-8, with D tentatively TRBD1 or TRBD2 (6 bases each). V lost 4 bases and J 4 bases, leaving 16 bases between the germline ends. Germline V gene sequence: CDR1 SGHTS, CDR2 YDEGEE. The CDR3 extends over 15 amino acids. In DNA form, the CDR3 reads TGTGCCAGCAGCGCGTCGAGGGGGGCCTCAGATACGCAGTATTTT. It translates to CASSASRGASDTQYF.

There are many counts of this clonotype. J is TRBJ2-3 and V is TRBV3-1, with 11 bases identical to TRBD2. The CDR3 extends over 19 amino acids. With 0 bases clipped from V and 0 bases from J, the junction kept 8 bases outside the gene matches. Germline V gene lookup returns CDR1 LGHDT and CDR2 YNNKEL (reference sequence). CDR3 in DNA: TGTGCCAGCAGCCAAGAACTAGCGGGAGAAATTAAAAGCACAGATACGCAGTATTTT. It encodes CASSQELAGEIKSTDTQYF.

The chain combines TRBV5-6 with TRBJ1-2, with D unclear. Germline assignment: CDR1 SGHDT and CDR2 YYEEEE. Trimming left V 6 bases short and J 6 bases short, with 15 bases between. The length of the CDR3 is 13 residues. The DNA of the CDR3 is TGTGCCAGCAACTCCGGCACGTCGGATGGCTACACCTTC. This sequence encodes CASNSGTSDGYTF.

This rearrangement joins TRBV5-1 to TRBJ2-7; tentatively, D is TRBD1 or TRBD2 (6 bases each). Trimming removed 4 bases at V and 4 bases at J, with 18 bases between. CDR1 is SGHRS and CDR2 is YFSETQ in the germline V gene. This CDR3 has 15 residues. CDR3 sequence (DNA): TGCGCCAGCAGCCGACCGGGGGCTTCGGAATACGAGCAGTACTTC. Encoded protein: CASSRPGASEYEQYF.

This clonotype was recorded many times. The chain has TRBV25-1 and TRBJ1-1; TRBD1 matches 9 bases. The germline V gene has CDR1 MGHDK and CDR2 SYGVNS. V gave up 4 bases and J gave up 4 bases; unmatched junction bases: 13. The CDR3 spans 17 residues. The DNA of the CDR3 is TGTGCCAGCAGTGGGGACAGGGCATGGGGCGGAAGCACTGAAGCTTTCTTT. Its protein product is CASSGDRAWGGSTEAFF.